This TCR beta chain was captured in a study of cytomegalovirus exposure and HLA in healthy donors. The repertoire was sequenced with immunoSEQ multiplex PCR; TCRdb's copy has only in-frame clones and lacks some. Among about 120,000 clones, 88% were seen once, and the ten largest hold under 6.5%. Germline lookup yields CDR1 SGHAT and CDR2 FQNNGV. Trimming cost V 5 bases and J 3 bases; bases outside gene matches: 2. The CDR3 runs to 14 residues. The chain carries TRBV11-2 and TRBJ2-3; 10 bases fit TRBD1. The sample taken for sequencing was PBMCs. The clonotype originates from a young woman in good health and CMV-seropositive. CDR3 protein: CASSDRGRTDTQYF. The CDR3 DNA sequence: TGTGCCAGCAGCGACAGGGGGCGGACAGATACGCAGTATTTT.